This entry is about one TCR beta chain. This sample was included in a study of T cell repertoires in cytomegalovirus infection. TCRdb re-analysed the reads in MiXCR, keeping a single row per CDR3 protein. This sample has 250,000 to 300,000 distinct CDR3 sequences, with about 17% found just once. Germline loops: CDR1 SGHDN, CDR2 FVKESK. V lost 4 bases and J lost 2, with 8 bases in between. This CDR3 is built from 14 residues. The sequenced material came from CD8+ T cells from PBMCs. The chain is built from TRBV14 and TRBJ2-2; D gene ambiguous. This TCR was recovered from a human donor in good health (CMV status not recorded). Some clones in this sample may be carry-over from other donors' samples. The DNA for the CDR3 is TGTGCCAGCAGCCCGCCCAGTAACACCGGGGAGCTGTTTTTT. Translation: CASSPPSNTGELFF.